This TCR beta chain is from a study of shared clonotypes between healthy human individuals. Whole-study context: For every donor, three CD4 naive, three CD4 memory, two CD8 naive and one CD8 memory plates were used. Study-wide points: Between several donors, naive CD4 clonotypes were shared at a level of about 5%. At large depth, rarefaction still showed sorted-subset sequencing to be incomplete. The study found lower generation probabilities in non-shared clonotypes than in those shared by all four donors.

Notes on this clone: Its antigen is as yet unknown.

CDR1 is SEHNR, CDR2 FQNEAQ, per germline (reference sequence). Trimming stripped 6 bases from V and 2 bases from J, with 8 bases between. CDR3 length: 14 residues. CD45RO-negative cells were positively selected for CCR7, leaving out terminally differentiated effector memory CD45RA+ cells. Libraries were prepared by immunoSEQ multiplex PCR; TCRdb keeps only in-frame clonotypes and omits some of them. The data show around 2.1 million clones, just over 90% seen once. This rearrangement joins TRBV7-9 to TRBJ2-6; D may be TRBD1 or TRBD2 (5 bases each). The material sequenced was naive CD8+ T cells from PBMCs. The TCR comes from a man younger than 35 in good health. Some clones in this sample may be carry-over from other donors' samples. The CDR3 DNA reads TGTGCCAGCAGTCCGGGACCTGGGGCCAACGTCCTGACTTTC. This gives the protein CASSPGPGANVLTF.